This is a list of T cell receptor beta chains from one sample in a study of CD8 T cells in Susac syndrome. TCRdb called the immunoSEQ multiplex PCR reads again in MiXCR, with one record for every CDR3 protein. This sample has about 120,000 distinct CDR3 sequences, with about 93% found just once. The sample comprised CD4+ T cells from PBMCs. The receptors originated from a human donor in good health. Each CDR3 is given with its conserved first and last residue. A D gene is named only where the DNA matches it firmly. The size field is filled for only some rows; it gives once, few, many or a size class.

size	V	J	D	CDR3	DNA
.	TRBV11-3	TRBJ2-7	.	CASSLAGDTSYEQYF	TGTGCCAGCAGCTTAGCGGGGGACACATCCTACGAGCAGTACTTC
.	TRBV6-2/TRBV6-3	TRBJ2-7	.	CASSYPNRDAEQYF	TGTGCCAGCAGTTACCCAAACAGGGATGCCGAGCAGTACTTC
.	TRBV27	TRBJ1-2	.	CASGPGTVPHVYGYTF	TGTGCCAGCGGACCGGGAACAGTTCCCCACGTCTATGGCTACACCTTC
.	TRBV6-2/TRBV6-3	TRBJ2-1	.	CASSDPKEQFF	TGTGCCAGCAGTGACCCGAAAGAGCAGTTCTTC
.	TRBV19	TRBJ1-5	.	CASSPGTARNQPQHF	TGTGCCAGTAGCCCCGGGACGGCTCGCAATCAGCCCCAGCATTTT
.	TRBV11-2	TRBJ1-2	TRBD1	CASSARDRGRYGYTF	TGTGCCAGCAGCGCTCGGGACAGGGGACGGTATGGCTACACCTTC
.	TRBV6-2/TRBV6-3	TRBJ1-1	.	CASSYGRLNTEAFF	TGTGCCAGCAGTTATGGACGGTTGAACACTGAAGCTTTCTTT
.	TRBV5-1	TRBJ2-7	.	CASSPAGNYEQYF	TGCGCCAGCAGCCCGGCGGGGAACTACGAGCAGTACTTC
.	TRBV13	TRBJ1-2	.	CASSLGLTYGYTF	TGTGCCAGCAGCTTAGGACTGACCTATGGCTACACCTTC
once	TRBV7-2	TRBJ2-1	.	CASSLGVGPDEQFF	TGTGCCAGCAGCTTAGGCGTCGGCCCCGATGAGCAGTTCTTC
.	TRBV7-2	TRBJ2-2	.	CASSPPRNTGELFF	TGTGCCAGCAGCCCACCCAGAAACACCGGGGAGCTGTTTTTT
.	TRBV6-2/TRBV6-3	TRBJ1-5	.	CASSPGAGDQPQHF	TGTGCCAGCAGCCCAGGGGCAGGGGATCAGCCCCAGCATTTT
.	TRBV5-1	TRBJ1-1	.	CASSFDTNTEAFF	TGCGCCAGCAGCTTCGACACCAACACTGAAGCTTTCTTT
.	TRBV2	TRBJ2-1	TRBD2	CASTDSLLGLAGGTNEQFF	TGTGCCAGCACTGACAGTCTGCTCGGACTAGCGGGAGGGACGAATGAGCAGTTCTTC
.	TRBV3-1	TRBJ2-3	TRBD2	CASSPRGGSDTQYF	TGTGCCAGCAGCCCTCGGGGGGGATCAGATACGCAGTATTTT
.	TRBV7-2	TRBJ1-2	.	CASSLETYGYTF	TGTGCCAGCAGCTTGGAAACCTATGGCTACACCTTC
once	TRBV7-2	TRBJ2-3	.	CASSSAVDTQYF	TGTGCCAGCAGCTCAGCGGTAGATACGCAGTATTTT
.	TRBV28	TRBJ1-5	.	CASSFIIGNNQPQHF	TGTGCCAGCAGTTTTATTATCGGCAATAATCAGCCCCAGCATTTT
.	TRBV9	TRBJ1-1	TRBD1	CASSSDPGQGAIAPRTEAFF	TGTGCCAGCAGCTCCGACCCGGGACAGGGGGCAATAGCCCCGCGCACTGAAGCTTTCTTT